This is a list of T cell receptor beta chains from one sample in a study of T cell clusters in autoimmune cytopenias. With the multiplex PCR reads reprocessed, TCRdb shows one record per CDR3 protein and no DNA. The specimen's table records some 11,000 distinct CDR3 sequences. This sample also appeared in a second study, on T cell repertoires in aging, cancer and after chemotherapy.

The sequenced sample was peripheral blood. These receptors came from a human donor in good health. Both conserved end residues are part of each CDR3. Part of the rows lack a size; the others show once, few, many or a class for expanded clones.

TRBJ1-2 | medium-sized | TRBV6-1 | CASSEDRRRRYGYTF
TRBJ2-5 | - | TRBV6-2/TRBV6-3 | CASSLQLGVGETQYF
TRBJ2-2 | - | TRBV2 | CASSTGTGKYTGELFF
TRBJ2-5 | - | TRBV5-1 | CASRVEGQGHETQYF
TRBJ2-3 | - | TRBV7-9 | CASSSDDSPVQYF
TRBJ1-1 | medium-sized | TRBV11-1 | CASSFQGQMNTEAFF
TRBJ1-5 | - | TRBV19 | CASSIGDRVITQPQHF
TRBJ2-4 | - | TRBV19 | CASSRRREQGNIQYF
TRBJ1-5 | medium-sized | TRBV29-1 | CSVRRGISNQPQHF
TRBJ2-3 | - | TRBV30 | CASSGDNRDTQYF
TRBJ2-7 | - | TRBV28 | CASSQGQGADEQYF
TRBJ1-2 | medium-sized | TRBV6-5 | CASGIAGQIIDGYTF
TRBJ1-4 | - | TRBV4-2 | CASRRAGGKLANEKLFF
TRBJ2-7 | - | TRBV12-1 | CASSWTGTGLREQYF
TRBJ2-1 | - | TRBV6-2/TRBV6-3 | CASSYRTGDLNEQFF
TRBJ2-6 | medium-sized | TRBV6-2/TRBV6-3 | CASSYSSSGANVLTF
TRBJ2-3 | - | TRBV12-3/TRBV12-4 | CASTNGATSTDTQYF
TRBJ1-3 | medium-sized | TRBV7-6 | CASSLEGAKQGRPYF
TRBJ2-1 | - | TRBV18 | CASSPEGLAGYNEQFF
TRBJ1-5 | - | TRBV5-4 | CASSLERDQPQHF
TRBJ2-5 | medium-sized | TRBV19 | CASPPGPYQETQYF
TRBJ2-1 | - | TRBV15 | CATSRDIWGDSYNEQFF
TRBJ2-7 | medium-sized | TRBV12-3/TRBV12-4 | CASSLAQSSTHEQYF
TRBJ2-2 | - | TRBV6-5 | CASSYSLAPGQTGELFF
TRBJ2-3 | - | TRBV24-1 | CATSDTRQGGTDTQYF
TRBJ1-4 | - | TRBV4-3 | CASGSTVATNEKLFF
TRBJ2-7 | medium-sized | TRBV18 | CASSPGQITSYEQYF
TRBJ2-1 | - | TRBV7-2 | CASSPEPGRPYNEQFF
TRBJ1-1 | - | TRBV20-1 | CSATGPLNTEAFF
TRBJ2-7 | - | TRBV20-1 | CSASGGLVHEQYF
TRBJ2-2 | - | TRBV5-4 | CASSLSGTVNTGELFF
TRBJ2-1 | - | TRBV7-2 | CATGFRGGNEQFF
TRBJ1-1 | - | TRBV20-1 | CSASDNRGQNTEAFF
TRBJ1-2 | medium-sized | TRBV30 | CACSDAVAVGYTF
TRBJ2-3 | - | TRBV28 | CASSRGQGAADTQYF
TRBJ2-7 | - | TRBV18 | CASSQGGYEQYF
TRBJ1-4 | medium-sized | TRBV11-2 | CASSQGQGGEKLFF
TRBJ1-1 | - | TRBV20-1 | CSAPDSSGVNTEAFF
TRBJ2-2 | - | TRBV28 | CASSLLRAQNTGELFF
TRBJ2-7 | - | TRBV7-2 | CASSLIQVLLAGSPAYEQYF
TRBJ2-5 | - | TRBV7-2 | CASSQGAQIWETQYF
TRBJ1-1 | - | TRBV20-1 | CSARDTGLSTEAFF
TRBJ2-7 | medium-sized | TRBV30 | CALAQTYEQYF
TRBJ1-1 | - | TRBV5-4 | CASSLNPGGPTEAFF
TRBJ2-1 | medium-sized | TRBV6-5 | CASSPLRERYNEQFF
TRBJ2-3 | medium-sized | TRBV7-6 | CASSTRTGSDTQYF
TRBJ2-7 | - | TRBV5-1 | CASSLGQGVAYEQYF
TRBJ2-5 | - | TRBV6-5 | CASSYTRGDQETQYF
TRBJ1-5 | - | TRBV20-1 | CSALVQGRQPQHF
TRBJ2-5 | - | TRBV7-2 | CASSFRGGGPARIETQYF
TRBJ2-7 | medium-sized | TRBV7-6 | CASSSSAPPLYEQYF
TRBJ2-7 | medium-sized | TRBV5-6 | CASSSGTGAQYLYEQYF
TRBJ2-2 | - | TRBV5-1 | CASSLEGYTGELFF
TRBJ2-1 | medium-sized | TRBV7-9 | CASSLAGLVMFF
TRBJ1-6 | - | TRBV7-2 | CASSLQGLRNSPLHF
TRBJ2-1 | - | TRBV4-2 | CASSQRYITYNEQFF
TRBJ1-2 | - | TRBV25-1 | CASSETSRSYGYTF
TRBJ2-3 | - | TRBV15 | CATSRGDGGRRTQYF